The TCR beta chain under discussion was sequenced for a study of Tregs in tolerant kidney transplant recipients. Unstimulated Tregs (CD4+CD25+CD127-) and CD4+CD25- non-Tregs were sorted from PBMCs. Only in-frame clones appear in the TCRdb table, and some are missing; sequencing was by immunoSEQ multiplex PCR. This table holds about 110,000 clones, 85% to 90% found once. V shed 5 bases and J 9 bases; nucleotides not matched to a gene: 10. This CDR3 is built from 15 residues. Germline CDR1 and CDR2: KGHSH and LQKENI. This clonotype originated in a human donor who received a combined kidney and bone marrow transplant. This chain connects TRBV18 to TRBJ1-5, with 10 bases that match TRBD1. The input for sequencing was CD4+ T cells from blood, taken before the transplant. The CDR3 bases are TGTGCCAGCTCAATGACAGGGGGCCCCGTATCGCCCCAGCATTTT. Its protein product is CASSMTGGPVSPQHF.